These T cell receptor beta chains were read from a single sample in a study of blood T cell repertoires in COVID-19. Measured with immunoSEQ multiplex PCR; TCRdb has only the in-frame clones, and not every one. The data contain fewer than 20,000 clones, roughly 89% of them singletons. The sequencing input was peripheral blood. These receptors were taken from a human donor in a cohort sampled during active COVID-19. Each CDR3 is given with its conserved first and last residue. D genes are given only for firm matches. Size values are once, few and many counts, or a class for expanded clones, and some rows have none.

clone size,V gene,J gene,D gene,CDR3 protein,CDR3 DNA
once,TRBV29-1,TRBJ2-1,-,CSVEDRRGEQFF,TGCAGCGTTGAAGATCGCCGGGGGGAGCAGTTCTTC
-,TRBV2,TRBJ1-4,TRBD1,CASSETGVLIYEKLFF,TGTGCCAGCAGTGAGACAGGGGTTTTGATTTACGAAAAACTGTTTTTT
-,TRBV12-2,TRBJ1-2,-,CASRLVPLEKVNYGYTF,TGTGCAAGTCGCTTAGTCCCATTGGAGAAGGTTAACTATGGCTACACCTTC
once,TRBV28,TRBJ1-1,-,CASTSSGFWAEAFF,TGTGCCAGCACTTCCTCAGGGTTTTGGGCTGAAGCTTTCTTT
-,TRBV20-1,TRBJ1-2,TRBD1,CSALTGHGYTF,TGCAGTGCTTTGACAGGGCACGGCTACACCTTC
few,TRBV4-3,TRBJ1-4,-,CASSQKPGWEKLFF,TGCGCCAGCAGCCAAAAACCGGGTTGGGAAAAACTGTTTTTT
-,TRBV6-2/TRBV6-3,TRBJ1-1,-,CASSTGSGTEAFF,TGTGCCAGCAGCACAGGGTCTGGCACTGAAGCTTTCTTT
-,TRBV5-1,TRBJ2-3,TRBD1,CASSSNTRDRRTDTQYF,TGCGCCAGCAGCTCAAACACCCGGGACAGAAGGACAGATACGCAGTATTTT
-,TRBV28,TRBJ2-4,TRBD2,CASASGSYRTKNIQYF,TGTGCCAGCGCTAGCGGGAGTTATAGGACCAAAAACATTCAGTACTTC
-,TRBV7-8,TRBJ1-1,-,CASSLKDRFNTEAFF,TGTGCCAGCAGTCTAAAAGACAGGTTCAACACTGAAGCTTTCTTT
-,TRBV11-1,TRBJ2-7,TRBD1,CASSSRTGFTYEQYF,TGTGCCAGCAGCAGCCGGACAGGGTTCACCTACGAGCAGTACTTC
-,TRBV4-2,TRBJ2-2,-,CASSDVGGVGTGELFF,TGTGCCAGCAGCGACGTAGGGGGAGTTGGCACCGGGGAGCTGTTTTTT
-,TRBV24-1,TRBJ2-1,TRBD1,CATSEYRGRVNEQFF,TGTGCCACCAGTGAGTACAGGGGGCGCGTTAATGAGCAGTTCTTC
-,TRBV5-1,TRBJ2-7,TRBD2,CASSLFFGGLADYEQYF,TGCGCCAGCAGCTTGTTTTTCGGGGGACTAGCGGACTACGAGCAGTACTTC
-,TRBV5-1,TRBJ2-7,TRBD2,CASSLAVLGRNEQYF,TGCGCCAGCAGCTTGGCCGTTCTCGGGAGGAACGAGCAGTACTTC
-,TRBV4-2,TRBJ2-2,TRBD1,CASSPYDRGDGTGELFF,TGTGCCAGCAGCCCCTACGACAGGGGGGACGGCACCGGGGAGCTGTTTTTT
-,TRBV6-6,TRBJ2-5,TRBD1,CASTAPGQGGAAQYF,TGTGCCAGCACCGCGCCGGGACAGGGGGGCGCGGCCCAGTACTTC
-,TRBV30,TRBJ1-5,TRBD1,CAVGQGANQPQHF,TGTGCCGTGGGACAGGGGGCGAATCAGCCCCAGCATTTT
-,TRBV3-1/TRBV3-2,TRBJ2-1,TRBD2,CASSHPRGVYNEQFF,TGTGCCAGCAGCCACCCTCGGGGGGTCTACAATGAGCAGTTCTTC
-,TRBV11-2,TRBJ2-7,-,CASSSFYEQYF,TGTGCCAGCAGCTCCTTCTACGAGCAGTACTTC
-,TRBV7-7,TRBJ2-2,-,CASSTRQTTGELFF,TGTGCCAGCAGCACCCGACAGACCACCGGGGAGCTGTTTTTT
-,TRBV7-2,TRBJ2-7,-,CASSLNHPSQGSEQYF,TGTGCCAGCAGCTTAAATCATCCCTCACAGGGCTCCGAGCAGTACTTC
-,TRBV19,TRBJ1-1,-,CASSVGPGTNTEAFF,TGTGCCAGTAGTGTGGGTCCAGGGACAAACACTGAAGCTTTCTTT
-,TRBV9,TRBJ2-5,TRBD2,CASSVVPSGIGAETQYF,TGTGCCAGCAGCGTAGTGCCTAGCGGGATTGGGGCAGAGACCCAGTACTTC
-,TRBV18,TRBJ2-6,TRBD1,CASSPPGQTISGANVLTF,TGTGCCAGCTCACCACCGGGACAGACGATTTCTGGGGCCAACGTCCTGACTTTC
-,TRBV28,TRBJ2-5,-,CASSSGSKVETQYF,TGTGCCAGCTCCAGCGGTTCGAAGGTGGAGACCCAGTACTTC
-,TRBV24-1,TRBJ2-2,TRBD1,CATADRGVNTGELFF,TGTGCCACCGCCGACAGGGGTGTGAACACCGGGGAGCTGTTTTTT
-,TRBV30,TRBJ1-3,-,CASNSGNTIYF,TGTGCCAGCAACTCTGGAAACACCATATATTTT
-,TRBV19,TRBJ2-1,TRBD2,CACQRVAGEVSGEQFF,TGTGCCTGCCAAAGGGTAGCGGGAGAGGTGAGCGGTGAGCAGTTCTTC
-,TRBV21-1,TRBJ2-1,-,CASSKAGGEGSYNEQFF,TGTGCCAGCAGCAAAGCGGGGGGGGAGGGATCCTACAATGAGCAGTTCTTC
-,TRBV11-1,TRBJ2-7,TRBD2,CASSFQAGGGYEQYF,TGTGCCAGCAGCTTCCAAGCGGGAGGAGGCTACGAGCAGTACTTC
-,TRBV28,TRBJ1-5,-,CASSLVQMGGNQPQHF,TGTGCCAGCAGTTTGGTACAAATGGGAGGAAATCAGCCCCAGCATTTT
-,TRBV7-7,TRBJ2-2,-,CASSRGRGSNTGELFF,TGTGCTAGCAGCCGAGGCAGGGGCTCGAACACCGGGGAGCTGTTTTTT
-,TRBV3-1/TRBV3-2,TRBJ2-3,-,CASSLGDYVSDTQYF,TGTGCCAGCAGCCTAGGTGACTATGTTTCCGATACGCAGTATTTT
-,TRBV7-2,TRBJ2-2,TRBD2,CASSARLASGELFF,TGTGCCAGCAGCGCCCGACTAGCCTCCGGGGAGCTGTTTTTT
-,TRBV30,TRBJ2-7,TRBD2,CAWSLKAGVYYEQYF,TGTGCCTGGAGCCTTAAGGCGGGAGTATATTACGAGCAGTACTTC
-,TRBV29-1,TRBJ2-5,-,CSALPLGETQYF,TGCAGCGCCCTTCCGCTCGGAGAGACCCAGTACTTC
-,TRBV2,TRBJ2-7,TRBD2,CASSEKGTTSYEQYF,TGTGCCAGCAGTGAAAAAGGGACTACCTCCTACGAGCAGTACTTC
-,TRBV20-1,TRBJ1-4,-,CSAQRNEKLFF,TGCAGTGCTCAACGGAATGAAAAACTGTTTTTT
-,TRBV15,TRBJ1-5,TRBD1,CATSATGGEQPQHF,TGTGCCACCAGCGCGACAGGGGGCGAGCAGCCCCAGCATTTT
-,TRBV4-1,TRBJ1-2,-,CASSHPSGRGGYTF,TGCGCCAGCAGCCACCCCAGCGGACGGGGAGGCTACACCTTC
-,TRBV28,TRBJ2-7,-,CASSFRLEGIEQYF,TGTGCCAGCAGTTTCAGGTTAGAGGGTATCGAGCAGTACTTC
-,TRBV19,TRBJ2-1,-,CASSIGTGNREQFF,TGTGCCAGTAGTATCGGTACAGGGAATCGCGAGCAGTTCTTC
-,TRBV28,TRBJ1-5,TRBD1,CASRRPGTEVVNQPQHF,TGTGCCAGCAGACGTCCCGGGACAGAGGTTGTCAATCAGCCCCAGCATTTT